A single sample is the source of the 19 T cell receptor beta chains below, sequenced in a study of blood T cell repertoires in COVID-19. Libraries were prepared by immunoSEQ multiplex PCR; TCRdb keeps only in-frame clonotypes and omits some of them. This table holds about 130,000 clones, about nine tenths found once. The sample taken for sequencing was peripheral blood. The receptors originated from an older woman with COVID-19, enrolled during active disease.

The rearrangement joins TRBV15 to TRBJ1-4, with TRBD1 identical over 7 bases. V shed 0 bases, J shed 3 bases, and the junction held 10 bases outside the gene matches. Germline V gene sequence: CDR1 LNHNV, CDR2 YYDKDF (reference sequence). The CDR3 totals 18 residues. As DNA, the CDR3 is TGTGCCACCAGCAGAGATCCGCACACCGGGACAGCTAATGAAAAACTGTTTTTT. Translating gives CATSRDPHTGTANEKLFF. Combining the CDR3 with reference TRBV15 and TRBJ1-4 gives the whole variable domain DAMVIQNPRYQVTQFGKPVTLSCSQTLNHNVMYWYQQKSSQAPKLLFHYYDKDFNNEADTPDNFQSRRPNTSFCFLDIRSPGLGDTAMYLCATSRDPHTGTANEKLFFGSGTQLSVL.

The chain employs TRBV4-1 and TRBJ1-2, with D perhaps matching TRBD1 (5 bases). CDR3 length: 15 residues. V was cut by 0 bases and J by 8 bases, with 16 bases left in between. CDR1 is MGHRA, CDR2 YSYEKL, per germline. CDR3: CASSQDRRGAGGYTF. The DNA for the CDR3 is TGCGCCAGCAGCCAAGATCGGAGAGGGGCGGGGGGCTACACCTTC.

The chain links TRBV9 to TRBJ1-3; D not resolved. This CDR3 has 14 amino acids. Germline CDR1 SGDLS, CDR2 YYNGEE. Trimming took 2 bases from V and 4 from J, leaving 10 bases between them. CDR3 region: CASSVTAVGNTIYF. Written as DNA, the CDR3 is TGTGCCAGCAGCGTGACTGCGGTGGGAAACACCATATATTTT.

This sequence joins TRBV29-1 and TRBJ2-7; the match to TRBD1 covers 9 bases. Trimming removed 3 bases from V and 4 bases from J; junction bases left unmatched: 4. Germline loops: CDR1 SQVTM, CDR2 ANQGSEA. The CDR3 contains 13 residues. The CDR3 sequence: CSVDVGTGYEQYF. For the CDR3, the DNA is TGCAGCGTTGATGTCGGGACAGGGTACGAGCAGTACTTC.

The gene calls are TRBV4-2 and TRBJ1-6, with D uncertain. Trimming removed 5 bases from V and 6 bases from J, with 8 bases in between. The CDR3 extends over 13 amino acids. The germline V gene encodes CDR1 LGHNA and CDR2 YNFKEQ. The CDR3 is CASSAFGNSPLHF. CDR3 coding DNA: TGTGCCAGCAGCGCTTTCGGTAATTCACCCCTCCACTTT.

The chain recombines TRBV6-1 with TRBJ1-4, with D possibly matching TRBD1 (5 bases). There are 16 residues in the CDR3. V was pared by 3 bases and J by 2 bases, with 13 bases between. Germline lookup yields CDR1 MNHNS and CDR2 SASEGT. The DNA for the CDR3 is TGTGCCAGCAGTGATAACCCGGGGGGTACTAATGAAAAACTGTTTTTT. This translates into CASSDNPGGTNEKLFF.

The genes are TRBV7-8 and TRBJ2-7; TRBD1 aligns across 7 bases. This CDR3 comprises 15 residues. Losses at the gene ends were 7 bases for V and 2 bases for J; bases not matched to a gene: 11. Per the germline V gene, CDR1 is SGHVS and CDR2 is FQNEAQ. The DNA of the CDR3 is TGTGCCAGCAAACCCGGACAGGAGATAACCTACGAGCAGTACTTC. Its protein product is CASKPGQEITYEQYF.

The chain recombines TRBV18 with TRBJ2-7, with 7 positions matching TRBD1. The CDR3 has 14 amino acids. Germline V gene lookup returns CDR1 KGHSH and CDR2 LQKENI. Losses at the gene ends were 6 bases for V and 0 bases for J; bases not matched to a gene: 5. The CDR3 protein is CASSLQGSSYEQYF. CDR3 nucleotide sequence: TGTGCCAGCTCGCTACAGGGGAGCTCCTACGAGCAGTACTTC. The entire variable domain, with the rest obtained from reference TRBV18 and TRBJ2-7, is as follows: NAGVMQNPRHLVRRRGQEARLRCSPMKGHSHVYWYRQLPEEGLKFMVYLQKENIIDESGMPKERFSAEFPKEGPSILRIQQVVRGDSAAYFCASSLQGSSYEQYFGPGTRLTVT.

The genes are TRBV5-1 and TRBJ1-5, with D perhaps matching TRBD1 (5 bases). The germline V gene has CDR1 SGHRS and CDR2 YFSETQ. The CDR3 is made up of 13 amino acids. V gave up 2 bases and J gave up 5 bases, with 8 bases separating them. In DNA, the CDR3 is TGCGCCAGCAGCTTAGGGGTGGATCAGCCCCAGCATTTT. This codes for CASSLGVDQPQHF.

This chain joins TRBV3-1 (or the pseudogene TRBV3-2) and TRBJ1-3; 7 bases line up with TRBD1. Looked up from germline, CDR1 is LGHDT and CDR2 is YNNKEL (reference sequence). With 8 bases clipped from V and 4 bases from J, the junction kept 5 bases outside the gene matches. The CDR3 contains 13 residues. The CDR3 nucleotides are TGTGCCAGCTTAGACAGGGCGGGAAACACCATATATTTT. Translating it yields CASLDRAGNTIYF.

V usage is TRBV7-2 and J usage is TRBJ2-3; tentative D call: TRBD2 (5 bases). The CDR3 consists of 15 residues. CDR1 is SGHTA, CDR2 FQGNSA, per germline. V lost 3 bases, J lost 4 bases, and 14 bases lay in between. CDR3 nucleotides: TGTGCCAGCAGCTTCACTAGTTCCCGAGCAGATACGCAGTATTTT. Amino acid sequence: CASSFTSSRADTQYF.

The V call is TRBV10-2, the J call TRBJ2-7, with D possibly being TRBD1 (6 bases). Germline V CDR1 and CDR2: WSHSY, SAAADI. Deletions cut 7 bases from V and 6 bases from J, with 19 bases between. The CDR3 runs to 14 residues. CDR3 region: CASNGQPSTSEQYF. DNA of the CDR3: TGCGCCAGCAACGGACAGCCATCTACGTCCGAGCAGTACTTC.

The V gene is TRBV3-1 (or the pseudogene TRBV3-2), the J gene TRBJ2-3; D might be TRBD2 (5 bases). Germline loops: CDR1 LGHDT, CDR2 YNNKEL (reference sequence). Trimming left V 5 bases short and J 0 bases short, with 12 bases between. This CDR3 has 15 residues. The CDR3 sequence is CASSYYRESTDTQYF. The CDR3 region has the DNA TGTGCCAGCAGCTACTACCGGGAAAGCACAGATACGCAGTATTTT.

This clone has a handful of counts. The CDR3 loop reads CASSIGQGLTPLHF. In DNA form, the CDR3 reads TGTGCCAGTAGTATTGGGCAGGGTCTGACACCCCTCCACTTT. This chain connects TRBV19 to TRBJ1-6, with D possibly being TRBD1 (5 bases). The germline gives CDR1 LNHDA, CDR2 SQIVND (reference sequence). V was cut by 3 bases and J by 11 bases, with 14 bases left in between. The CDR3 runs 14 residues.

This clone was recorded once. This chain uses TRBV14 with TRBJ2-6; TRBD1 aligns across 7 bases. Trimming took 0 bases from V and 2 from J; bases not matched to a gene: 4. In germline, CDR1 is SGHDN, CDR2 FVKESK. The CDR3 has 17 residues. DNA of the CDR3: TGTGCCAGCAGCCAAGAGGGTACAGGGGCTGGGGCCAACGTCCTGACTTTC. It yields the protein CASSQEGTGAGANVLTF.

Here the CDR3 DNA reads TGTGCCAGCAGCCCCGGGGGACCTATAGATACGCAGTATTTT. Translated: CASSPGGPIDTQYF. The V and J genes are TRBV28 and TRBJ2-3, with D possibly TRBD2 on 6 matching bases. This CDR3 is built from 14 residues. CDR1 is MDHEN and CDR2 is SYDVKM in the germline V gene. V was pared by 6 bases and J by 5 bases, with 15 bases between.

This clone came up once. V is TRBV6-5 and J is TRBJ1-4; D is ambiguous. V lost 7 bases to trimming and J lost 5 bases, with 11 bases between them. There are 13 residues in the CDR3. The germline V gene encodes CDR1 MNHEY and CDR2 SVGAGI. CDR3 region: CASTRRANEKLFF. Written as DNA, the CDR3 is TGTGCCAGCACCCGGAGGGCGAATGAAAAACTGTTTTTT.

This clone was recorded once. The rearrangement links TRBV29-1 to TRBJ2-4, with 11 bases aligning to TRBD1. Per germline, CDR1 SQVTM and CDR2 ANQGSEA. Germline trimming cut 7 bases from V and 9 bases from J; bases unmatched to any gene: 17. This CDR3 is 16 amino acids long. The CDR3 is CSASGTGGLGEGIQYF. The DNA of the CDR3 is TGCAGCGCCTCCGGGACAGGGGGTCTTGGGGAAGGCATTCAGTACTTC.

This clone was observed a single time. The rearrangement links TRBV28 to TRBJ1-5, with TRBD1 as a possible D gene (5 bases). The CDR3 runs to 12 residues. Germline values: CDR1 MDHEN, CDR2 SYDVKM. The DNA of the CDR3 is TGTGCGTGGGGGGGGACGTATCAGCCCCAGCATTTT. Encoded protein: CAWGGTYQPQHF.